This is a list of T cell receptor beta chains from one sample in a study of blood T cell repertoires in COVID-19. The repertoire was sequenced with immunoSEQ multiplex PCR; TCRdb's copy has only in-frame clones and lacks some. The table has about 50,000 clones, 80% to 90% seen once. The sequencing sample was made of peripheral blood. The receptor set was obtained from a human donor in a cohort sampled during active COVID-19. Each CDR3 is given with its conserved first and last residue. D genes are given only for firm matches. The size field is filled for only some rows; it gives once, few, many or a size class.

CDR3nt | CDR3aa | abundance | v_gene | d_gene | j_gene
TGTGCCAGCAGCTTAACGTTGAGTCGGGGCACAGATACGCAGTATTTT | CASSLTLSRGTDTQYF | NA | TRBV7-3 | NA | TRBJ2-3
TGTGCCAGCAGCCGCGGACAGGGTTCTAACTATGGCTACACCTTC | CASSRGQGSNYGYTF | NA | TRBV7-2 | TRBD1 | TRBJ1-2
TGTGCCAGTTTGGACAGGGCCTACGAGCAGTACTTC | CASLDRAYEQYF | NA | TRBV19 | TRBD1 | TRBJ2-7
TGTGCCAGCAGTTACGACAGGTACGAGCAGTACTTC | CASSYDRYEQYF | NA | TRBV6-5 | NA | TRBJ2-7
TGTGCCAGCAGCGAAGACAGGGGGCTACAAGAGACCCAGTACTTC | CASSEDRGLQETQYF | NA | TRBV7-2 | TRBD1 | TRBJ2-5
TGTGCCAGCAGTTCCTTCGACAGCGGGAAGACCCAGTACTTC | CASSSFDSGKTQYF | NA | TRBV28 | TRBD2 | TRBJ2-5
TGTGCCAGCTTGGAAGATTGGTTTGTGGGGAGAGGCGCTGGAAACACCATATATTTT | CASLEDWFVGRGAGNTIYF | few | TRBV2 | NA | TRBJ1-3
TGTGCCAGCAGACGGGGACTAGGGCGCTCCTACGAGCAGTACTTC | CASRRGLGRSYEQYF | NA | TRBV28 | TRBD2 | TRBJ2-7
TGTGCCAGCAGCTTAGGTAGCGGATTAGAGACCCAGTACTTC | CASSLGSGLETQYF | NA | TRBV7-2 | NA | TRBJ2-5
TGCGCCAGCAGCGCAGGGGTGAACACTGAAGCTTTCTTT | CASSAGVNTEAFF | NA | TRBV5-1 | NA | TRBJ1-1
TGTGCCAGTTCCTTGAGCTACGAGCAGTACTTC | CASSLSYEQYF | NA | TRBV2 | NA | TRBJ2-7
TGTGCCAGCCGGAGGGGTCAGGTGTACGAGCAGTACTTC | CASRRGQVYEQYF | once | TRBV27 | NA | TRBJ2-7
TGTGCCAGCAGGTCTGAACTCCTTACAGATACGCAGTATTTT | CASRSELLTDTQYF | once | TRBV28 | NA | TRBJ2-3
TGTGCCAGAGGACAGAGCTCCTATAATTCACCCCTCCACTTT | CARGQSSYNSPLHF | NA | TRBV6-5 | NA | TRBJ1-6
TGCGCCAGCAGCTTGGTAGGGCGGGGGGATACGCAGTATTTT | CASSLVGRGDTQYF | NA | TRBV5-1 | TRBD2 | TRBJ2-3